The clone carrying this T cell receptor (beta chain) was counted between two and nine times. This specimen comes from a study of T cell repertoires in cytomegalovirus infection. One entry per CDR3 protein, called by TCRdb with MiXCR from the reads. This sample has 250,000 to 300,000 distinct CDR3 sequences, with about a sixth found just once. This TCR came from a human donor in good health (CMV status not recorded). Some clones in this sample may be carry-over from other donors' samples. The sequenced material came from CD8+ T cells from PBMCs.

The CDR3 spells CATSRDLGGANSPLHF. CDR3 DNA: TGTGCCACCAGCAGAGATCTAGGGGGGGCGAATTCACCCCTCCACTTT. The chain employs TRBV15 and TRBJ1-6; weak D call: TRBD1 (6 bases). The germline V and J ends were trimmed by 0 bases and 7 bases, with 13 bases remaining between them. Germline loops: CDR1 LNHNV, CDR2 YYDKDF (reference sequence). This CDR3 contains 16 residues.